This record looks at one T cell receptor beta chain sequence and its context. Its antigen is not known. This entry is derived from a study of Ad26.COV2.S vaccination and SARS-CoV-2 variants. Study-level results: Placebo recipients had lower spike-specific TCR breadth than vaccine recipients.

Here immunoSEQ multiplex PCR was the method, and the copy in TCRdb shows in-frame clones only, minus some. The sample has 300,000 to 350,000 clones, roughly 88% seen once. Noted treatment: over 15 received Ad26.COV2.S at low or high dose, single or two shots; 5 received placebo; per-sample allocation not given. Day 63 after the first vaccine or placebo injection was the time point for sampling. Its platform was an Ad26 vector, and its expressed antigen was Wuhan-strain SARS-CoV-2 spike. Trimming left V 0 bases short and J 15 bases short, with 15 bases between. This CDR3 is built from 13 residues. The V gene's germline CDR1 is LGHDT and CDR2 YNNKEL (reference sequence).

The TCR originated in a person between 18 and 59 years old who received the Ad26.COV2.S COVID-19 vaccine or a placebo. The sequencing used peripheral blood, collected in a trial of Ad26.COV2.S vaccine versus placebo. This chain links TRBV3-1 (or the pseudogene TRBV3-2) with TRBJ2-1; D call uncertain. The CDR3, as DNA: TGTGCCAGCAGCCAAGAGCAGACCCCAGACCGGTTCTTC. It is translated as CASSQEQTPDRFF.